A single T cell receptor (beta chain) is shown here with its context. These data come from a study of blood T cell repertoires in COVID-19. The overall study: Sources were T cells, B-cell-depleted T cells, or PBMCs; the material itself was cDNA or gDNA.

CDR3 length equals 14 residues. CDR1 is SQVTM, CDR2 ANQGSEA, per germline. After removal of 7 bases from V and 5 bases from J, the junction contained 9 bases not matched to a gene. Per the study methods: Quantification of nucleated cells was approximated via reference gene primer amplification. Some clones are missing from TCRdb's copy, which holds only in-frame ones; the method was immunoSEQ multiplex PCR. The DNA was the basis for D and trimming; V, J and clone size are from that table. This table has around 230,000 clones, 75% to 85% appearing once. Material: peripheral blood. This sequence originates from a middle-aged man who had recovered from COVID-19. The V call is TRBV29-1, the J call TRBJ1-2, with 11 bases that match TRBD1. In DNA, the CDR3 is TGCAGCGCCGAAACCGGGACAGGGGGTTATGGCTACACCTTC. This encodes CSAETGTGGYGYTF.